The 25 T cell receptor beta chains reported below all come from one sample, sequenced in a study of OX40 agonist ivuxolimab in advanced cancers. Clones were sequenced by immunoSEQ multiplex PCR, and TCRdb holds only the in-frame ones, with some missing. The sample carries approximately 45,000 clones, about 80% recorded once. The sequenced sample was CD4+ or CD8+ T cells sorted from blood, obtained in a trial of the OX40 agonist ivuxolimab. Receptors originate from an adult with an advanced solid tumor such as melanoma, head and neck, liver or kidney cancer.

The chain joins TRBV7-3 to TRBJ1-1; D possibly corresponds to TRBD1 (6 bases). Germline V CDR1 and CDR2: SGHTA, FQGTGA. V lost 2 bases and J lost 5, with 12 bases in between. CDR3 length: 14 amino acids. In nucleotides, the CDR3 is TGTGCCAGCAGCTTAGCCGGGGGCGGGACTGAAGCTTTCTTT. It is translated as CASSLAGGGTEAFF.

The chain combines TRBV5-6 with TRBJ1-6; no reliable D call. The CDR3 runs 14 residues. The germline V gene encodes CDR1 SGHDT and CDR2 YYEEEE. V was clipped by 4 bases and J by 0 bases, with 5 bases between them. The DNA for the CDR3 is TGTGCCAGCAGCCCTCGCTCCTATAATTCACCCCTCCACTTT. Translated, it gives CASSPRSYNSPLHF.

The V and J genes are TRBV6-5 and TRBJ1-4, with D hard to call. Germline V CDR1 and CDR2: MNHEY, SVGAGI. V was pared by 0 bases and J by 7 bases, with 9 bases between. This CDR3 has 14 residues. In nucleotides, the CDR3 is TGTGCCAGCAGTTACTCTTCTACGGGTGAAAAACTGTTTTTT. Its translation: CASSYSSTGEKLFF.

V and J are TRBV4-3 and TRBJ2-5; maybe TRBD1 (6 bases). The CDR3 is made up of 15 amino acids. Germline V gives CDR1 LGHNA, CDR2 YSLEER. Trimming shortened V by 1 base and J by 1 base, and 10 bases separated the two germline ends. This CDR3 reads CASSQVGTPQETQYF. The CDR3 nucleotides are TGCGCCAGCAGCCAAGTTGGGACACCCCAAGAGACCCAGTACTTC.

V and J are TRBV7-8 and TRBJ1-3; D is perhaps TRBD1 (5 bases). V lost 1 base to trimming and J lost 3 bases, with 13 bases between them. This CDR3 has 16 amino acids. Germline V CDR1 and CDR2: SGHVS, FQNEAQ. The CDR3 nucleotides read TGTGCCAGCAGCTTAGAGGGGTCGATTGGTGGAAACACCATATATTTT. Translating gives CASSLEGSIGGNTIYF. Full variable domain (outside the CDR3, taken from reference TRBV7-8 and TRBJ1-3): GAGVSQSPRYKVAKRGQDVALRCDPISGHVSLFWYQQALGQGPEFLTYFQNEAQLDKSGLPSDRFFAERPEGSVSTLKIQRTQQEDSAVYLCASSLEGSIGGNTIYFGEGSWLTVV.

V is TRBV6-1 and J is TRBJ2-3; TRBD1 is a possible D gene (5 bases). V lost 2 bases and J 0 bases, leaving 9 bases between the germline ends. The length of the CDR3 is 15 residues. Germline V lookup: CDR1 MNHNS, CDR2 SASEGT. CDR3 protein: CASSESGASTDTQYF. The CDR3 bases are TGTGCCAGCAGTGAAAGTGGGGCTAGCACAGATACGCAGTATTTT.

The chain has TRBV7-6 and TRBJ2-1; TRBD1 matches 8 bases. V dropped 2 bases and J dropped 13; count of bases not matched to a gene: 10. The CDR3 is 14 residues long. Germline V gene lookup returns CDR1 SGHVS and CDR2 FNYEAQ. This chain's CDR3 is CASSLSPFGTGQFF. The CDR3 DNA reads TGTGCCAGCAGCTTAAGCCCCTTCGGGACAGGCCAGTTCTTC.

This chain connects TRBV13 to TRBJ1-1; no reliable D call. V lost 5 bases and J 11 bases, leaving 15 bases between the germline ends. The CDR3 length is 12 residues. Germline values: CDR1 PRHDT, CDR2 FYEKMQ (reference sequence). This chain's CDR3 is CASSPRRVGAFF. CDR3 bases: TGTGCCAGCAGCCCCCGGCGGGTCGGCGCTTTCTTT. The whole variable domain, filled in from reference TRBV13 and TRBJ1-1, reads AAGVIQSPRHLIKEKRETATLKCYPIPRHDTVYWYQQGPGQDPQFLISFYEKMQSDKGSIPDRFSAQQFSDYHSELNMSSLELGDSALYFCASSPRRVGAFFGQGTRLTVV.

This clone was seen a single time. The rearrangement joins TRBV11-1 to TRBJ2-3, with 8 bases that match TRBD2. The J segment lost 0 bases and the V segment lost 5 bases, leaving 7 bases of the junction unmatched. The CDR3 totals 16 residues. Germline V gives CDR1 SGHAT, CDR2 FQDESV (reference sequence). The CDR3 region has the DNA TGTGCCAGCAGCCTAATAGCGGGGTCTAGCACAGATACGCAGTATTTT. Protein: CASSLIAGSSTDTQYF.

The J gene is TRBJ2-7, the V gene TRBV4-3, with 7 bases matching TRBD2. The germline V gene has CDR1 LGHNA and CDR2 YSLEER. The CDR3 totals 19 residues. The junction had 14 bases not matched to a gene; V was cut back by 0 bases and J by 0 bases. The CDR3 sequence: CASSQELATNWGNSYEQYF. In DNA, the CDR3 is TGCGCCAGCAGCCAAGAACTAGCGACAAACTGGGGAAACTCCTACGAGCAGTACTTC.

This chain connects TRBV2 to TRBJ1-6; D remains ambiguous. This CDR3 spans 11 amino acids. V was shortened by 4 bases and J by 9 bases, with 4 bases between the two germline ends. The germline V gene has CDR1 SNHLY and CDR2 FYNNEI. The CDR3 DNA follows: TGTGCCAGCAGTGGGAGTTCACCCCTCCACTTT. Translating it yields CASSGSSPLHF. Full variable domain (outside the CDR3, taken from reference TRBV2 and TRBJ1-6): EPEVTQTPSHQVTQMGQEVILRCVPISNHLYFYWYRQILGQKVEFLVSFYNNEISEKSEIFDDQFSVERPDGSNFTLKIRSTKLEDSAMYFCASSGSSPLHFGNGTRLTVT.

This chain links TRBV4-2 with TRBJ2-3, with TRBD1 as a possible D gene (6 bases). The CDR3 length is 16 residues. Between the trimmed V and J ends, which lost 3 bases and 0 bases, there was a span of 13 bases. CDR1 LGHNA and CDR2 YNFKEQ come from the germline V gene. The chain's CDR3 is CASSHLTRGSTDTQYF. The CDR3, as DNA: TGTGCCAGCAGCCATCTTACTAGGGGGAGCACAGATACGCAGTATTTT.

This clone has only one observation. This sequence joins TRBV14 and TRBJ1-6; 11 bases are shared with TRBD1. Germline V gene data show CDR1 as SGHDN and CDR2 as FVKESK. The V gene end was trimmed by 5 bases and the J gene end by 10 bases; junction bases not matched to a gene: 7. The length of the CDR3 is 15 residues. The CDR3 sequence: CASSYGTGGTSPLHF. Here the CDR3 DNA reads TGTGCCAGCAGCTACGGGACAGGGGGAACCTCACCCCTCCACTTT.

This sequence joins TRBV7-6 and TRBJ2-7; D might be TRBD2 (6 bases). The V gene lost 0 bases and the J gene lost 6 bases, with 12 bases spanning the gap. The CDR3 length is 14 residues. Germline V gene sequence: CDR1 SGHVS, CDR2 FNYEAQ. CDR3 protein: CASSLARGQTEQYF. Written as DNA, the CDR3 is TGTGCCAGCAGCTTAGCGCGGGGTCAGACCGAGCAGTACTTC. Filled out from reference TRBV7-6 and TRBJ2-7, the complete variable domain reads GAGVSQSPRYKVTKRGQDVALRCDPISGHVSLYWYRQALGQGPEFLTYFNYEAQQDKSGLPNDRFSAERPEGSISTLTIQRTEQRDSAMYRCASSLARGQTEQYFGPGTRLTVT.

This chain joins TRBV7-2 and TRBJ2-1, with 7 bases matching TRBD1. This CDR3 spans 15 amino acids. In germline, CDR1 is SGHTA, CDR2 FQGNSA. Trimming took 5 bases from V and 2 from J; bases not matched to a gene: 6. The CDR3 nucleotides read TGTGCCAGCAGCCCTGACAGGGCAACCTACAATGAGCAGTTCTTC. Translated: CASSPDRATYNEQFF.

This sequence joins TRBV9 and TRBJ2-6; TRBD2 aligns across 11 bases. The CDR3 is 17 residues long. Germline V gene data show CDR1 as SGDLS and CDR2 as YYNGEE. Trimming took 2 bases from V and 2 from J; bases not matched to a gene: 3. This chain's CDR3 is CASSVLAGGPGANVLTF. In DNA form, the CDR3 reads TGTGCCAGCAGCGTGTTAGCGGGAGGGCCTGGGGCCAACGTCCTGACTTTC. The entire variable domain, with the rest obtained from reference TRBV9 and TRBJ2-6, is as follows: DSGVTQTPKHLITATGQRVTLRCSPRSGDLSVYWYQQSLDQGLQFLIQYYNGEERAKGNILERFSAQQFPDLHSELNLSSLELGDSALYFCASSVLAGGPGANVLTFGAGSRLTVL.

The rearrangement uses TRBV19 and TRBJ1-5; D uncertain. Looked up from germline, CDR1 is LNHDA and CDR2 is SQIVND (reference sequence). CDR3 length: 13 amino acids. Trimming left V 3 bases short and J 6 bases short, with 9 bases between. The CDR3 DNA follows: TGTGCCAGTAGTATGGCAGCGCGTCAGCCCCAGCATTTT. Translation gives CASSMAARQPQHF.

CDR3 bases: TGTGCCAGCAGCTTGGCCGGAGTAGCTCATGGCTACACCTTC. Amino acid sequence: CASSLAGVAHGYTF. V usage is TRBV5-4 and J usage is TRBJ1-2, with D unresolved. The CDR3 runs 14 residues. V lost 0 bases and J lost 6, with 12 bases in between. CDR1 is SGHNT, CDR2 YYREEE, per germline (reference sequence).

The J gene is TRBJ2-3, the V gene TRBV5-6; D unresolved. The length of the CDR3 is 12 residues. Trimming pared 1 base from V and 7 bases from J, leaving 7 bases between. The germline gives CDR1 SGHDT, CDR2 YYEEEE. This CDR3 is CASSLQTYTQYF. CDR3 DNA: TGTGCCAGCAGCTTGCAGACATATACGCAGTATTTT. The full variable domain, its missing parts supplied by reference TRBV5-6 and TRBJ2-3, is DAGVTQSPTHLIKTRGQQVTLRCSPKSGHDTVSWYQQALGQGPQFIFQYYEEEERQRGNFPDRFSGHQFPNYSSELNVNALLLGDSALYLCASSLQTYTQYFGPGTRLTVL.

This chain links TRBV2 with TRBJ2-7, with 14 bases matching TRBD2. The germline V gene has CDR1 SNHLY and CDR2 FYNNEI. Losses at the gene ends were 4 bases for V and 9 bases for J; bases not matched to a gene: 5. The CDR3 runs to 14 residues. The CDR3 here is CASSAGLAGEVQYF. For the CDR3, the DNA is TGTGCCAGCAGTGCGGGACTAGCGGGAGAGGTGCAGTACTTC.

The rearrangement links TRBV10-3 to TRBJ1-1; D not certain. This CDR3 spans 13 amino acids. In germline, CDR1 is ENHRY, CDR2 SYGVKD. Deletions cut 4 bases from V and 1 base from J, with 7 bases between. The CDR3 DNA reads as TGTGCCATCAGTGCCGGCCAGAACACTGAAGCTTTCTTT. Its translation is CAISAGQNTEAFF.

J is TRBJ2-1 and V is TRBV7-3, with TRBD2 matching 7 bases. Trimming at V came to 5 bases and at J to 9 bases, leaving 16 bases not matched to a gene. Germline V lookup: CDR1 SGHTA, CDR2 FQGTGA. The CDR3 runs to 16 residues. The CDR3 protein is CASSTDYGTTLSEQFF. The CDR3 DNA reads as TGTGCCAGCAGCACAGATTACGGGACTACTCTCAGTGAGCAGTTCTTC. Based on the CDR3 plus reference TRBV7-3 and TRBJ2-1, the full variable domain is GAGVSQTPSNKVTEKGKYVELRCDPISGHTALYWYRQSLGQGPEFLIYFQGTGAADDSGLPNDRFFAVRPEGSVSTLKIQRTERGDSAVYLCASSTDYGTTLSEQFFGPGTRLTVL.

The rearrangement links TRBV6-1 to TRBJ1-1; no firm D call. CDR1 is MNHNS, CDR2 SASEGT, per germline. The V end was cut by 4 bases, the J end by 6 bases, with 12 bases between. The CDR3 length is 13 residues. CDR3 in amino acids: CASSVVSSAEAFF. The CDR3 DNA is TGTGCCAGCAGTGTGGTGAGTTCGGCTGAAGCTTTCTTT.

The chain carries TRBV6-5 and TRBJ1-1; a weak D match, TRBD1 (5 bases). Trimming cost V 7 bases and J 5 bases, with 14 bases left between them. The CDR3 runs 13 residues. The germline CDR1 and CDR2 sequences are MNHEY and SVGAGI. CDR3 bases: TGTGCCAGCACATTAGGGGAGAGGACTGAAGCTTTCTTT. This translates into CASTLGERTEAFF.

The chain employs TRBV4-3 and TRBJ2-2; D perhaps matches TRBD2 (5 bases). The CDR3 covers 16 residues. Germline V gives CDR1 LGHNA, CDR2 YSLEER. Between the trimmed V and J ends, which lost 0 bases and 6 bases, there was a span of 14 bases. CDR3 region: CASSQESGIVAGELFF. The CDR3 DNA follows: TGCGCCAGCAGCCAAGAATCCGGGATAGTGGCCGGGGAGCTGTTTTTT.